One and the same sample provided the 9 T cell receptor beta chains below, sequenced in a study of blood T cell repertoires in COVID-19. Libraries were prepared by immunoSEQ multiplex PCR; TCRdb keeps only in-frame clonotypes and omits some of them. The top ten hold 2% to 3% of the sample, which has some 28,000 clones, 89% seen once. The sample consisted of peripheral blood. The source is a human donor in a cohort sampled during active COVID-19.

This chain uses TRBV3-1 (or the pseudogene TRBV3-2) with TRBJ2-1, with TRBD2 as a possible D gene (7 bases). V lost 3 bases to trimming and J lost 3 bases, with 12 bases between them. The CDR3 has 15 residues. CDR1 LGHDT and CDR2 YNNKEL come from the germline V gene (reference sequence). The CDR3 region is CASSQRGRIYNEQFF. CDR3 DNA: TGTGCCAGCAGCCAGCGGGGGCGGATCTACAATGAGCAGTTCTTC.

The chain uses TRBV7-2 and TRBJ1-6; the D gene is possibly TRBD1 (6 bases). Trimming pared 2 bases from V and 7 bases from J, leaving 15 bases between. From germline, CDR1 is SGHTA and CDR2 FQGNSA. CDR3 length equals 16 residues. CDR3 residues: CASSLSAGVTNSPLHF. CDR3 DNA: TGTGCCAGCAGCTTATCGGCAGGGGTGACAAATTCACCCCTCCACTTT.

V is TRBV11-2 and J is TRBJ2-1, with 10 bases matching TRBD1. V lost 4 bases, J lost 1 base, and 1 base stayed unmatched. Germline V gene sequence: CDR1 SGHAT, CDR2 FQNNGV. The CDR3 sequence is 15 residues long. The CDR3 loop reads CASSSDRGSYNEQFF. For the CDR3, the DNA is TGTGCCAGCAGCTCGGACAGGGGGTCCTACAATGAGCAGTTCTTC.

The gene calls are TRBV9 and TRBJ1-3; D possibly corresponds to TRBD1 (5 bases). The germline V and J ends were trimmed by 0 bases and 3 bases, with 13 bases remaining between them. This CDR3 is built from 16 residues. Germline V gene lookup returns CDR1 SGDLS and CDR2 YYNGEE. The CDR3 sequence: CASSVEIRGVGNTIYF. CDR3 sequence (DNA): TGTGCCAGCAGCGTAGAGATCCGGGGGGTTGGAAACACCATATATTTT.

CDR3 coding DNA: TGTGCCAGCAGCTTAGGTAGCGGGGGGTCCGGTGAGACCCAGTACTTC. Translation: CASSLGSGGSGETQYF. The V call is TRBV7-3, the J call TRBJ2-5; 10 bases match TRBD2. The junction had 8 bases not matched to a gene; V was cut back by 2 bases and J by 5 bases. This CDR3 region has 16 residues. The germline V gene has CDR1 SGHTA and CDR2 FQGTGA.

The chain employs TRBV10-2 and TRBJ1-3; D gene ambiguous. Germline V gives CDR1 WSHSY, CDR2 SAAADI. The ends were cut back, 0 bases at V and 0 bases at J, with 3 bases in the middle. This CDR3 has 14 residues. The CDR3 reads CASSESSSGNTIYF. The DNA of the CDR3 is TGCGCCAGCAGTGAGTCTAGCTCTGGAAACACCATATATTTT.

The chain has TRBV4-1 and TRBJ2-7; maybe TRBD2 (5 bases). Per the germline V gene, CDR1 is MGHRA and CDR2 is YSYEKL. This CDR3 has 15 residues. V was shortened by 4 bases and J by 2 bases, with 15 bases between the two germline ends. CDR3 in DNA: TGCGCCAGCAGCCGGACGGGAAACCAACCCTACGAGCAGTACTTC. It specifies CASSRTGNQPYEQYF.

This clone was observed a single time. The chain uses TRBV19 and TRBJ2-6; possible D gene TRBD1, 6 bases. CDR3 size: 14 residues. Per the germline V gene, CDR1 is LNHDA and CDR2 is SQIVND (reference sequence). V shed 5 bases and J shed 2 bases, with 7 bases lying between them. CDR3: CASSPGAGANVLTF. In DNA, the CDR3 is TGTGCCAGTAGTCCAGGGGCTGGGGCCAACGTCCTGACTTTC.

The genes are TRBV4-1 and TRBJ2-1; TRBD2 aligns across 9 bases. The V and J ends lost 0 bases and 8 bases, in that order; junction bases with no gene match: 5. CDR3 length: 15 residues. The germline V gene has CDR1 MGHRA and CDR2 YSYEKL. The CDR3 region has the DNA TGCGCCAGCAGCCAAGAGAGGGGACTAGCCGATGAGCAGTTCTTC. Amino acid sequence: CASSQERGLADEQFF.